These 5 T cell receptor beta chains were sequenced from one sample in a study of cytomegalovirus exposure and HLA in healthy donors. The study ran its PCR with 60 Vbeta and 13 Jbeta primers. Sequencing used immunoSEQ multiplex PCR; TCRdb keeps in-frame clones, though not all of them. The table has some 200,000 clones, about four fifths seen once. The material sequenced was PBMCs. Receptors originate from a girl aged 5-17 years in good health and CMV-seropositive.

The J gene is TRBJ1-2, the V gene TRBV19; 7 positions match TRBD1. The CDR3 loop spans 16 amino acids. The J segment lost 3 bases and the V segment lost 0 bases, leaving 7 bases of the junction unmatched. The germline gives CDR1 LNHDA, CDR2 SQIVND (reference sequence). In nucleotides, the CDR3 is TGTGCCAGTAGTATAGATCCGACAGGGATTGACTATGGCTACACCTTC. Amino acid sequence: CASSIDPTGIDYGYTF.

This chain connects TRBV9 to TRBJ2-1, with 9 bases identical to TRBD2. V gave up 0 bases and J gave up 3 bases; unmatched junction bases: 4. This CDR3 contains 16 residues. The germline gives CDR1 SGDLS, CDR2 YYNGEE. CDR3 sequence reads: CASSVGTRGGYNEQFF. CDR3 coding DNA: TGTGCCAGCAGCGTAGGTACGCGGGGGGGCTACAATGAGCAGTTCTTC.

The rearrangement uses TRBV4-1 and TRBJ1-4; D not resolved. V was shortened by 0 bases and J by 5 bases, with 10 bases between the two germline ends. CDR3 length equals 15 residues. Germline assignment: CDR1 MGHRA and CDR2 YSYEKL. CDR3 sequence: CASSQDFRKNEKLFF. CDR3 DNA: TGCGCCAGCAGCCAAGATTTCAGGAAGAATGAAAAACTGTTTTTT.

This chain uses TRBV5-4 with TRBJ1-6, with D possibly TRBD1 on 6 matching bases. The length of the CDR3 is 17 residues. Trimming shortened V by 1 base and J by 4 bases, and 15 bases separated the two germline ends. Germline V CDR1 and CDR2: SGHNT, YYREEE (reference sequence). CDR3: CASSLRLGGGYNSPLHF. CDR3 nucleotide sequence: TGTGCCAGCAGCTTGCGCTTGGGAGGGGGGTATAATTCACCCCTCCACTTT.

The V and J genes are TRBV25-1 and TRBJ1-1; 9 nucleotides match TRBD1. CDR1 is MGHDK, CDR2 SYGVNS, per germline. There are 16 residues in the CDR3. V dropped 6 bases and J dropped 1; count of bases not matched to a gene: 9. The CDR3 bases are TGTGCCAGCAGAGAAACCGACAGGGGGAGGAACACTGAAGCTTTCTTT. As protein: CASRETDRGRNTEAFF.